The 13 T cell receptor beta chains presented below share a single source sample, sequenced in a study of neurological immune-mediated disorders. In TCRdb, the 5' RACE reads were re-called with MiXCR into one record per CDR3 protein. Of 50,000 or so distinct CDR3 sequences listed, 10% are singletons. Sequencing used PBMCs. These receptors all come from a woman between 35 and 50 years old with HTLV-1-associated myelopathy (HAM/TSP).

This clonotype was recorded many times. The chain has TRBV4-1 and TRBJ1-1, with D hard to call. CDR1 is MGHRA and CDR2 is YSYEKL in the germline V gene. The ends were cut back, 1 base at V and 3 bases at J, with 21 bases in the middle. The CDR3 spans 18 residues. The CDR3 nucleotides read TGCGCCAGCAGCCAAGTCCCCCCCATGGTGAGAGTAGACACTGAAGCTTTCTTT. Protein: CASSQVPPMVRVDTEAFF.

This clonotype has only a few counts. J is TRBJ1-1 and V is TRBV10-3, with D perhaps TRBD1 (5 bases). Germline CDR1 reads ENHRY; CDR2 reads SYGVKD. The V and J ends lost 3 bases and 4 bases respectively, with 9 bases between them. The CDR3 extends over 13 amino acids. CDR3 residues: CAISEWGGTEAFF. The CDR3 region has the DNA TGTGCCATCAGTGAATGGGGCGGCACTGAAGCTTTCTTT.

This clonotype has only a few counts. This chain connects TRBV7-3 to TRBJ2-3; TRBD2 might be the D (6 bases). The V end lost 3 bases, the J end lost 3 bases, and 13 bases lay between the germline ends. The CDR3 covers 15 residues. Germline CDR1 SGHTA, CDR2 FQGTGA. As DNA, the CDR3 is TGTGCCAGCAGCTTCACTAGCCGGAGGACAGATACGCAGTATTTT. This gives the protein CASSFTSRRTDTQYF.

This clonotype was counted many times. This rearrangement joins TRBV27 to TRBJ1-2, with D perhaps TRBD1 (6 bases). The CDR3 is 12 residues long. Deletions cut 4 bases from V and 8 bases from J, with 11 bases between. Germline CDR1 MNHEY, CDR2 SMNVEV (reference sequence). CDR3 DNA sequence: TGTGCCAGCAGTTGGGGCAGGGGAGGCTACACCTTC. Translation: CASSWGRGGYTF.

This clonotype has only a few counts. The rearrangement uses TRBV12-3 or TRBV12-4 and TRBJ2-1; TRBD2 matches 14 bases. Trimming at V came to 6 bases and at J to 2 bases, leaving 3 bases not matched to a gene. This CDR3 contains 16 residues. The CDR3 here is CASSLTSGGAYNEQFF. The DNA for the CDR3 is TGTGCCAGCAGCCTGACTAGCGGGGGGGCCTACAATGAGCAGTTCTTC.

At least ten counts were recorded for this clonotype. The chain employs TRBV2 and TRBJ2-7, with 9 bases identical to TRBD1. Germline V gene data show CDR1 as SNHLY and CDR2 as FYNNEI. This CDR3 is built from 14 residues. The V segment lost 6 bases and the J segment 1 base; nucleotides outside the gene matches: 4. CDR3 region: CASSGQGRSYEQYF. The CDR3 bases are TGTGCCAGCAGCGGACAGGGGAGGTCCTACGAGCAGTACTTC.

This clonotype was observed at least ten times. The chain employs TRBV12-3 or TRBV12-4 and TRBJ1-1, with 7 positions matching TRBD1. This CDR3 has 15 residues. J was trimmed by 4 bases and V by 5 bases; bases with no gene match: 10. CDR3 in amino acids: CASSVRGGSSTEAFF. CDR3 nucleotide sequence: TGTGCCAGCAGTGTCAGGGGGGGGAGTTCCACTGAAGCTTTCTTT.

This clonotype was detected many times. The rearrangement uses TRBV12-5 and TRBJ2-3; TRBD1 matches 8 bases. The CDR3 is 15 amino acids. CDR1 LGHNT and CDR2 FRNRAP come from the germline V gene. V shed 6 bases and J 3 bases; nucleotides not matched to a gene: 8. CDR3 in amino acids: CASGPGQGWTDTQYF. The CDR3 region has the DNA TGTGCTAGTGGACCCGGACAGGGCTGGACAGATACGCAGTATTTT.

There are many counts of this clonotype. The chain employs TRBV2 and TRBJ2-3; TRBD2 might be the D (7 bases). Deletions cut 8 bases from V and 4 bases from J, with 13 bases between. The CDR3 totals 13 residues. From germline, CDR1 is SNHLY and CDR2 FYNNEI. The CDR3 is CASSGGAADTQYF. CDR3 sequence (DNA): TGTGCCAGCTCTGGGGGGGCAGCAGATACGCAGTATTTT.

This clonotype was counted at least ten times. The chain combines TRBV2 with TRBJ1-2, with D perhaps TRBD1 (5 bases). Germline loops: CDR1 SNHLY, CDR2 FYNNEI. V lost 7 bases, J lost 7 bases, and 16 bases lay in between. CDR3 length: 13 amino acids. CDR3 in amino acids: CASNIGTEGGYTF. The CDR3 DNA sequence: TGTGCCAGCAACATAGGGACTGAGGGTGGCTACACCTTC.

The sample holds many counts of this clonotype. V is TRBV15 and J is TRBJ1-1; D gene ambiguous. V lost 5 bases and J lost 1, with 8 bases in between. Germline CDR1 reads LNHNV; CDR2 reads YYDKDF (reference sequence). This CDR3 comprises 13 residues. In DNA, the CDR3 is TGTGCCACCAGCGGGGTTGGGAACACTGAAGCTTTCTTT. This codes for CATSGVGNTEAFF.

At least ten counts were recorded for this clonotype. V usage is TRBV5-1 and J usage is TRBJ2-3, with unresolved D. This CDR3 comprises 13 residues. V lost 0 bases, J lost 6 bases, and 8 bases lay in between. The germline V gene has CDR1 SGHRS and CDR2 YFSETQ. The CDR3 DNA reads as TGCGCCAGCAGCTTGGGTACTGAGGATACGCAGTATTTT. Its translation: CASSLGTEDTQYF.

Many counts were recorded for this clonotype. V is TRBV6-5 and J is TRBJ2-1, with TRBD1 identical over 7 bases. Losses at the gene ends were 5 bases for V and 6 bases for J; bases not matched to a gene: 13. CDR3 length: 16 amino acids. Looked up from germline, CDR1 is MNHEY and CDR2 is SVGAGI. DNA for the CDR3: TGTGCCAGCAGTCAACAGGGGCAGAAGTTAGGCAATGAGCAGTTCTTC. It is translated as CASSQQGQKLGNEQFF.